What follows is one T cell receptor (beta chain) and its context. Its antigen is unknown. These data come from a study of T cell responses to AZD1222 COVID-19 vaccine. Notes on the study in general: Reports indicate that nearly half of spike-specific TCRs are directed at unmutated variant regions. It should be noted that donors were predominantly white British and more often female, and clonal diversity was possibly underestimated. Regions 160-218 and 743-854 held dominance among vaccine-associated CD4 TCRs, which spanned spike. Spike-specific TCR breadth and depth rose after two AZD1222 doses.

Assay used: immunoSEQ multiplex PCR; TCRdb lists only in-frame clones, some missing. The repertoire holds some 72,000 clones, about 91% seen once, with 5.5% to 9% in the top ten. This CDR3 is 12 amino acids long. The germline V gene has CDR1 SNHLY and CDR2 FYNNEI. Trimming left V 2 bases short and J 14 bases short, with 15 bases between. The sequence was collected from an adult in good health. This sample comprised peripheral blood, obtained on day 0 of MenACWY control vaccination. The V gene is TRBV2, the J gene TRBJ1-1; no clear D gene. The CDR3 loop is CASSESNRQSFF. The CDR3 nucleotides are TGTGCCAGCAGTGAATCGAACAGACAATCCTTCTTT.